This TCR beta chain was sequenced in a study of blood T cells in healthy people across ages. The study's findings and limits: Greater diversity and more naive CD4+ cells were seen in long-lived donors than in aged donors.

The authors isolated at least 6.5 million PBMCs per sample. Total RNA, at least 5 micrograms per sample, was extracted from PBMCs. The CDR3 is made up of 15 amino acids. The V end lost 1 base, the J end lost 0 bases, and 8 bases lay between the germline ends. Germline lookup yields CDR1 SGHTA and CDR2 FQGNSA. With respect to this clonotype: As yet, its antigen is unknown.

It was with a sample-barcoded 5' primer and a J-beta primer mix that a second PCR of roughly 7 to 12 cycles was run. TCRdb analysed the 5' RACE reads with MiXCR anew, one entry per CDR3 protein. The table has around 1.1 million distinct CDR3 sequences, roughly two fifths seen once. This clonotype was obtained from a man aged 18 to 29 in good health. V usage is TRBV7-2 and J usage is TRBJ2-3; possibly TRBD2 for D (5 bases). The sample comprised blood. The DNA of the CDR3 is TGTGCCAGCAGCTTAGGAGAGCGGAGCACAGATACGCAGTATTTT. Protein: CASSLGERSTDTQYF.